This TCR beta chain was sequenced in a study of blood T cell repertoires in COVID-19. Study information: Sites across the United States, Italy and Spain contributed samples from acute and convalescent COVID-19. Sources were T cells, B-cell-depleted T cells, or PBMCs; the material itself was cDNA or gDNA.

Clones were sequenced by immunoSEQ multiplex PCR, and TCRdb holds only the in-frame ones, with some missing. The data show around 130,000 clones, 88% seen once. The sequenced sample consisted of peripheral blood. The TCR comes from a man between 70 and 80 years old with active COVID-19.

The CDR3 region is CASSLGGSANTEAFF. CDR3 DNA sequence: TGTGCCAGCAGCTTAGGGGGCAGCGCGAACACTGAAGCTTTCTTT. J is TRBJ1-1 and V is TRBV7-9; D is possibly TRBD1 (5 bases). V dropped 1 base and J dropped 1 base, with 10 bases sitting between them. The germline CDR1 and CDR2 sequences are SEHNR and FQNEAQ (reference sequence). CDR3 length equals 15 residues.